The 32 T cell receptor beta chains given below trace back to one sample, sequenced in a study of blood T cells in healthy people across ages. PCR was performed a second time for roughly 7 to 11 cycles using a sample-barcoded 5' primer and a J-beta primer mix. TCRdb re-called the 5' RACE reads through MiXCR, storing one row per CDR3 protein. The sample contains approximately 1.5 million distinct CDR3 sequences, around 35% of which appear only once. Sequences were obtained from blood. These receptors all stem from a woman under 40 in good health.

This clonotype appeared a few times. This chain connects TRBV27 to TRBJ2-7, with 10 nucleotides matching TRBD1. Germline V gene lookup returns CDR1 MNHEY and CDR2 SMNVEV (reference sequence). CDR3 length equals 16 residues. V lost 2 bases, J lost 5 bases, and 9 bases stayed unmatched. CDR3 loop: CASSLTGGTGANEQYF. The CDR3 DNA sequence: TGTGCCAGCAGTTTAACCGGGGGGACAGGGGCCAACGAGCAGTACTTC.

This chain joins TRBV29-1 and TRBJ2-2; a weak D match, TRBD1 (5 bases). Germline values: CDR1 SQVTM, CDR2 ANQGSEA. The CDR3 covers 14 residues. V lost 5 bases and J lost 2, with 12 bases in between. The CDR3 DNA follows: TGCAGCGTTAGACAGCTTCTAAACACCGGGGAGCTGTTTTTT. Translating gives CSVRQLLNTGELFF.

V is TRBV7-2 and J is TRBJ2-7; 9 bases are a match to TRBD2. Germline V gene lookup returns CDR1 SGHTA and CDR2 FQGNSA. This CDR3 contains 15 residues. V was pared by 1 base and J by 4 bases, with 5 bases of the junction left unmatched. The CDR3 DNA reads TGTGCCAGCAGCTTAGACGCGGGGGGGAAGTACGAGCAGTACTTC. Protein sequence: CASSLDAGGKYEQYF. The whole variable domain, remainder taken from reference TRBV7-2 and TRBJ2-7, is GAGVSQSPSNKVTEKGKDVELRCDPISGHTALYWYRQSLGQGLEFLIYFQGNSAPDKSGLPSDRFSAERTGGSVSTLTIQRTQQEDSAVYLCASSLDAGGKYEQYFGPGTRLTVT.

The table lists this clonotype with many counts. This sequence joins TRBV6-2 or TRBV6-3 and TRBJ2-7; 11 bases align to TRBD2. CDR3 length: 15 residues. Germline assignment: CDR1 MNHEY and CDR2 SVGEGT. The V segment lost 5 bases and the J segment 4 bases; nucleotides outside the gene matches: 7. The CDR3 reads CASSPRLAGLYEQYF. CDR3 in DNA: TGTGCCAGCAGTCCCAGACTAGCGGGATTATACGAGCAGTACTTC.

CDR3 sequence: CASSQEESGEQFF. CDR3 DNA sequence: TGCGCCAGCAGCCAAGAGGAGTCGGGTGAGCAGTTCTTC. V and J are TRBV4-1 and TRBJ2-1; D remains unclear. The CDR3 has 13 residues. The germline CDR1 and CDR2 sequences are MGHRA and YSYEKL. V dropped 0 bases and J dropped 9 bases, with 9 bases sitting between them.

The chain links TRBV6-1 to TRBJ2-1; D gene ambiguous. The germline V and J ends were trimmed by 4 bases and 0 bases, with 13 bases remaining between them. Per the germline V gene, CDR1 is MNHNS and CDR2 is SASEGT. The CDR3 has 16 amino acids. CDR3 DNA sequence: TGTGCCAGCAGTGGACAACAGTCGTACTCCTACAATGAGCAGTTCTTC. Translating it yields CASSGQQSYSYNEQFF.

The rearrangement links TRBV5-4 to TRBJ2-5; maybe TRBD2 (6 bases). Germline V CDR1 and CDR2: SGHNT, YYREEE (reference sequence). This CDR3 comprises 16 residues. Trimming took 5 bases from V and 7 from J, leaving 24 bases between them. The CDR3 sequence is CASSQPGTPIGGTQYF. The CDR3 DNA follows: TGTGCCAGCAGTCAACCCGGGACTCCCATTGGAGGGACCCAGTACTTC.

This rearrangement joins TRBV28 to TRBJ2-2, with unresolved D. V lost 2 bases and J lost 6, with 16 bases in between. Germline V gene lookup returns CDR1 MDHEN and CDR2 SYDVKM. The CDR3 length is 16 residues. The CDR3 here is CASSLVFSGEAGELFF. DNA of the CDR3: TGTGCCAGCAGTTTAGTCTTCTCAGGCGAGGCCGGGGAGCTGTTTTTT. Supplemented by reference TRBV28 and TRBJ2-2, the full variable domain reads DVKVTQSSRYLVKRTGEKVFLECVQDMDHENMFWYRQDPGLGLRLIYFSYDVKMKEKGDIPEGYSVSREKKERFSLILESASTNQTSMYLCASSLVFSGEAGELFFGEGSRLTVL.

As to this clonotype: Its ends do not fully match the called genes, so a read error is possible. The V and J genes are TRBV6-6 and TRBJ2-3; maybe TRBD2 (6 bases). The germline CDR1 and CDR2 sequences are MNHNY and SVGAGI (reference sequence). The CDR3 is made up of 14 amino acids. CDR3 in DNA: TGTGCCCGCAGTTACGGGAGAGACACAGATACGCAGTATTTT. Translated: CARSYGRDTDTQYF.

This clonotype occurred once. The V and J genes are TRBV20-1 and TRBJ2-3; D gene unclear. Deletions cut 8 bases from V and 1 base from J, with 10 bases between. This CDR3 has 12 residues. The germline V gene encodes CDR1 DFQATT and CDR2 SNEGSKA (reference sequence). CDR3: CSLPGGTDTQYF. The CDR3, as DNA: TGCAGTCTACCAGGAGGCACAGATACGCAGTATTTT.

This chain connects TRBV5-1 to TRBJ2-1; D is ambiguous. The CDR3 totals 14 residues. The germline V gene encodes CDR1 SGHRS and CDR2 YFSETQ. V lost 0 bases and J lost 4, with 8 bases in between. CDR3 in amino acids: CASSLAATYNEQFF. CDR3 nucleotides: TGCGCCAGCAGCTTGGCGGCCACTTACAATGAGCAGTTCTTC.

V and J are TRBV5-4 and TRBJ2-7; possibly TRBD2 for D (6 bases). Germline V gives CDR1 SGHNT, CDR2 YYREEE (reference sequence). The germline V and J ends were trimmed by 1 base and 2 bases, with 13 bases remaining between them. The CDR3 runs 15 residues. The CDR3 protein is CASSLPSSAAYEQYF. The CDR3 bases are TGTGCCAGCAGCTTGCCCTCTAGCGCAGCCTACGAGCAGTACTTC.

There are a few counts of this clonotype. The chain recombines TRBV11-2 with TRBJ2-1; D is ambiguous. Germline values: CDR1 SGHAT, CDR2 FQNNGV. CDR3 length: 15 residues. Trimming stripped 5 bases from V and 6 bases from J, with 17 bases between. CDR3 DNA: TGTGCCAGCAGCACCGTGCGGTCCCCCGGCAATGAGCAGTTCTTC. Its translation is CASSTVRSPGNEQFF.

The table lists this clonotype with a few counts. The chain links TRBV5-1 to TRBJ1-1; weak D call: TRBD1 (5 bases). V dropped 4 bases and J dropped 1 base, with 14 bases sitting between them. Per the germline V gene, CDR1 is SGHRS and CDR2 is YFSETQ. The CDR3 is made up of 15 amino acids. The CDR3 nucleotides are TGCGCCAGCAGCGCACGACAGAAGAAGAACACTGAAGCTTTCTTT. Translating it yields CASSARQKKNTEAFF.

The rearrangement joins TRBV20-1 to TRBJ2-4; 9 nucleotides line up with TRBD1. Gene TRBJ2-7 matches the end of the DNA better, so the J call may be wrong. The CDR3 has 13 residues. Germline CDR1 reads DFQATT; CDR2 reads SNEGSKA (reference sequence). The CDR3 DNA sequence: TGCAGTGCAACCGACAGGGGGGGGTACGAGCAGTACTTC. This encodes CSATDRGGYEQYF.

A few counts support this clonotype. The chain joins TRBV7-2 to TRBJ2-1; the match to TRBD2 covers 8 bases. CDR3 size: 14 residues. Germline V gene data show CDR1 as SGHTA and CDR2 as FQGNSA. V shed 1 base, J shed 12 bases, and the junction held 8 bases outside the gene matches. In DNA, the CDR3 is TGTGCCAGCAGCTTAGTCGGGGGGGGTAGTGGGCAGTTCTTC. It is translated as CASSLVGGGSGQFF.

This chain uses TRBV28 with TRBJ1-5, with D unresolved. There are 17 residues in the CDR3. V was trimmed by 6 bases and J by 0 bases, leaving 18 bases between them. Germline CDR1 and CDR2: MDHEN and SYDVKM. The CDR3 DNA follows: TGTGCCAGCAGAACGGGATTGGGGTTGCGTAGCAATCAGCCCCAGCATTTT. It encodes CASRTGLGLRSNQPQHF.

This clonotype was seen a few times. V and J are TRBV4-1 and TRBJ2-7, with TRBD2 identical over 8 bases. This CDR3 region has 17 residues. With V trimmed by 0 bases and J by 1 base, 8 bases remained unmatched. CDR1 and CDR2 from the germline V gene are MGHRA and YSYEKL. The CDR3 DNA follows: TGCGCCAGCAGCCAAGATCCTATGACTAGCGTTTCCTACGAGCAGTACTTC. It encodes CASSQDPMTSVSYEQYF.

This clonotype has a handful of counts. J is TRBJ2-4 and V is TRBV2; either TRBD1 or TRBD2 may supply D (5 bases each). TRBJ2-7 matches the DNA end more closely, so the J call is doubtful. This CDR3 has 12 residues. Germline V gives CDR1 SNHLY, CDR2 FYNNEI. In DNA, the CDR3 is TGTGCCAGCAGGGGGACCCGGGGCGAGCAGTACTTC. Translating it yields CASRGTRGEQYF.

This clonotype came up a few times. V usage is TRBV7-9 and J usage is TRBJ2-5; D remains unclear. The CDR3 consists of 13 residues. Trimming removed 8 bases at V and 2 bases at J, with 12 bases between. Germline CDR1 is SEHNR and CDR2 is FQNEAQ (reference sequence). The CDR3 DNA is TGTGCCAGCCTCGTGGGGTTACAAGAGACCCAGTACTTC. Its translation is CASLVGLQETQYF.

In regard to this clonotype: The junction departs from germline at one end; a sequencing error may be responsible. The chain has TRBV7-9 and TRBJ2-7, with 7 bases aligning to TRBD1. The germline gives CDR1 SEHNR, CDR2 FQNEAQ (reference sequence). The CDR3 contains 14 residues. CDR3 bases: TGTGCCAACAGCACTTGGGACAGCTCCTACGAGCAGTACTTC. Translated: CANSTWDSSYEQYF. Full variable domain (remainder filled in from reference TRBV7-9 and TRBJ2-7): DTGVSQNPRHKITKRGQNVTFRCDPISEHNRLYWYRQTLGQGPEFLTYFQNEAQLEKSRLLSDRFSAERPKGSFSTLEIQRTEQGDSAMYLCANSTWDSSYEQYFGPGTRLTVT.

CDR3 loop: CASSFSKVAGVPDTQYF. DNA for the CDR3: TGTGCCAGCAGTTTTTCGAAAGTAGCGGGGGTACCAGATACGCAGTATTTT. The genes are TRBV2 and TRBJ2-3; 9 nucleotides match TRBD2. The germline V gene encodes CDR1 SNHLY and CDR2 FYNNEI. This CDR3 contains 17 residues. V was pared by 5 bases and J by 4 bases, with 13 bases of the junction left unmatched.

Points on this clonotype: At one end, the junction sequence differs from germline, possibly due to a read error. This chain uses TRBV6-5 with TRBJ2-3; the D gene could be TRBD1 or TRBD2 (5 bases each). The CDR3 extends over 13 amino acids. Germline CDR1 MNHEY, CDR2 SVGAGI. CDR3 protein: CASRTGTTGTQYF. Written as DNA, the CDR3 is TGTGCCAGCAGGACTGGGACCACAGGTACGCAGTATTTT.

This clonotype was counted a few times. V gene TRBV7-8 combines with J gene TRBJ1-2, with a tentative D call TRBD1 (6 bases). Trimming stripped 1 base from V and 1 base from J, with 13 bases between. Germline V gene lookup returns CDR1 SGHVS and CDR2 FQNEAQ. CDR3 size: 16 residues. CDR3 loop: CASSLVYRDYNYGYTF. The CDR3 DNA reads as TGTGCCAGCAGCTTAGTCTACAGGGATTATAACTATGGCTACACCTTC.

This clonotype occurred many times. The J gene is TRBJ2-3, the V gene TRBV29-1, with TRBD1 matching over 12 bases. The V gene end was trimmed by 5 bases and the J gene end by 4 bases; junction bases not matched to a gene: 7. This CDR3 has 15 amino acids. CDR1 is SQVTM and CDR2 is ANQGSEA in the germline V gene. DNA of the CDR3: TGCAGCGTTTGGGACAGGGGGCGCAAATCAGATACGCAGTATTTT. Encoded protein: CSVWDRGRKSDTQYF.

This chain links TRBV5-6 with TRBJ2-7, with D possibly TRBD2 on 5 matching bases. CDR3 size: 12 residues. CDR1 is SGHDT and CDR2 is YYEEEE in the germline V gene. V gave up 1 base and J gave up 6 bases, with 8 bases separating them. The CDR3 DNA is TGTGCCAGCAGCTTGAGCGGTTGCGAGCAGTACTTC. Residues: CASSLSGCEQYF.

This chain uses TRBV5-1 with TRBJ1-5; D uncertain. Germline assignment: CDR1 SGHRS and CDR2 YFSETQ. The CDR3 contains 15 residues. Trimming shortened V by 4 bases and J by 4 bases, and 15 bases separated the two germline ends. The DNA of the CDR3 is TGCGCCAGCAGCATGGGCATGGCGGGGAATCAGCCCCAGCATTTT. Translated: CASSMGMAGNQPQHF.

The CDR3, as DNA: TGTGCCAGCAGCTCCCAAGCGGACTACGAGCAGTACTTC. This codes for CASSSQADYEQYF. The chain combines TRBV7-3 with TRBJ2-7; D may be TRBD2 (5 bases). There are 13 residues in the CDR3. The germline CDR1 and CDR2 sequences are SGHTA and FQGTGA. Trimming removed 4 bases from V and 3 bases from J, with 10 bases in between.

This clonotype was seen only a few times. The chain uses TRBV7-8 and TRBJ2-7; D may be TRBD1 (6 bases). This CDR3 region has 14 residues. Germline assignment: CDR1 SGHVS and CDR2 FQNEAQ. Trimming removed 5 bases at V and 3 bases at J, with 14 bases between. Here the CDR3 DNA reads TGTGCCAGCAGCCGCCGGACAGACGACTACGAGCAGTACTTC. Protein: CASSRRTDDYEQYF.

The rearrangement joins TRBV11-2 to TRBJ2-7, with D possibly being TRBD2 (6 bases). Trimming stripped 1 base from V and 5 bases from J, with 12 bases between. CDR3 length equals 14 residues. Per germline, CDR1 SGHAT and CDR2 FQNNGV. The CDR3 sequence is CASSLGLATHEQYF. Written as DNA, the CDR3 is TGTGCCAGCAGCTTAGGGCTAGCGACTCACGAGCAGTACTTC. Supplemented by reference TRBV11-2 and TRBJ2-7, the full variable domain reads EAGVAQSPRYKIIEKRQSVAFWCNPISGHATLYWYQQILGQGPKLLIQFQNNGVVDDSQLPKDRFSAERLKGVDSTLKIQPAKLEDSAVYLCASSLGLATHEQYFGPGTRLTVT.

This clonotype has just a few counts. The genes are TRBV3-1 and TRBJ2-5, with 9 bases fitting TRBD2. The CDR3 is made up of 15 amino acids. Germline loops: CDR1 LGHDT, CDR2 YNNKEL (reference sequence). Unmatched junction bases numbered 9, after V lost 1 base and J lost 9 bases. As DNA, the CDR3 is TGTGCCAGCAGCCAAGGACGGGGCGGGGGGGCATCCCAGTACTTC. Translated, it gives CASSQGRGGGASQYF.

The chain uses TRBV5-4 and TRBJ1-2, with D hard to call. Trimming took off 3 bases at V and 7 bases at J, with 13 bases between the two ends. This CDR3 is built from 13 residues. Looked up from germline, CDR1 is SGHNT and CDR2 is YYREEE (reference sequence). Written as DNA, the CDR3 is TGTGCCAGCAGCTACCCAGATCTGCGTGGCTACACCTTC. This translates into CASSYPDLRGYTF.